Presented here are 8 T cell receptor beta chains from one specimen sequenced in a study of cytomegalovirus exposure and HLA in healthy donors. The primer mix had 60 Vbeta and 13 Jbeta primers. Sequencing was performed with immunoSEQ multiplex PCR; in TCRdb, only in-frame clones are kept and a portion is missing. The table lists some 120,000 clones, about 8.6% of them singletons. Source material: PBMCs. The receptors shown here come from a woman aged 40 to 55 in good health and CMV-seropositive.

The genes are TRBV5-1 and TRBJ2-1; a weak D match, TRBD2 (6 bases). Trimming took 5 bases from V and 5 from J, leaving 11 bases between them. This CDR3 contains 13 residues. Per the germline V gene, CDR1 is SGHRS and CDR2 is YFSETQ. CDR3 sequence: CASRGLVDNEQFF. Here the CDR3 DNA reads TGCGCCAGCAGGGGACTTGTCGACAATGAGCAGTTCTTC.

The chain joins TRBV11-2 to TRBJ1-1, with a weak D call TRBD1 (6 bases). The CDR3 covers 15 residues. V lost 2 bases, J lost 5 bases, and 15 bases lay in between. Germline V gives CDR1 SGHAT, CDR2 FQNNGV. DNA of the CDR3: TGTGCCAGCAGCTTATTGCCGGGACAAATTACTGAAGCTTTCTTT. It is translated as CASSLLPGQITEAFF.

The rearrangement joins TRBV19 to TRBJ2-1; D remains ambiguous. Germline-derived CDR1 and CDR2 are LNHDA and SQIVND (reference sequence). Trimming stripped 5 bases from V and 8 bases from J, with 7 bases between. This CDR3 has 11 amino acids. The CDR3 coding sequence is TGTGCCAGTAGTCAGATGGATGAGCAGTTCTTC. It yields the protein CASSQMDEQFF.

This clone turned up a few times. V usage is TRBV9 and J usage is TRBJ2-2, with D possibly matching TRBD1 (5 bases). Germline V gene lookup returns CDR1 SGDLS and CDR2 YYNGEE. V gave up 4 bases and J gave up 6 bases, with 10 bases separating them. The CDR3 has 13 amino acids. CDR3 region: CASSLRDAGELFF. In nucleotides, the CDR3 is TGTGCCAGCAGCCTCAGGGATGCCGGGGAGCTGTTTTTT.

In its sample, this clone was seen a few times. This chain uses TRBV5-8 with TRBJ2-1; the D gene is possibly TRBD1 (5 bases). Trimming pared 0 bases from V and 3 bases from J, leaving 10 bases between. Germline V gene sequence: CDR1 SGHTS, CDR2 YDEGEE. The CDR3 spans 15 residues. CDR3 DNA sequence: TGTGCCAGCAGCTTGGCAGGGCGAGTCTACAATGAGCAGTTCTTC. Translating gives CASSLAGRVYNEQFF.

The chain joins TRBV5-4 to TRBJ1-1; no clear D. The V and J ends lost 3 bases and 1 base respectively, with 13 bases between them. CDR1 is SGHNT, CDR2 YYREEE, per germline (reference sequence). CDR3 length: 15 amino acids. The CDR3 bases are TGTGCCAGCAGCTCGATCGTTACAGCGAACACTGAAGCTTTCTTT. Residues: CASSSIVTANTEAFF. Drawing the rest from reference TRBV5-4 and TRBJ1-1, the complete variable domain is ETGVTQSPTHLIKTRGQQVTLRCSSQSGHNTVSWYQQALGQGPQFIFQYYREEENGRGNFPPRFSGLQFPNYSSELNVNALELDDSALYLCASSSIVTANTEAFFGQGTRLTVV.

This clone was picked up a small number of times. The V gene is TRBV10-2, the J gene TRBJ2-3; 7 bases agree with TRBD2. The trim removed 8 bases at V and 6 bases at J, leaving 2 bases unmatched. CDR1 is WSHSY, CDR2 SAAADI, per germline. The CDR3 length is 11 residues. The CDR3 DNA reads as TGCGCCAGCGCGCGGGGGGATACGCAGTATTTT. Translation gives CASARGDTQYF.

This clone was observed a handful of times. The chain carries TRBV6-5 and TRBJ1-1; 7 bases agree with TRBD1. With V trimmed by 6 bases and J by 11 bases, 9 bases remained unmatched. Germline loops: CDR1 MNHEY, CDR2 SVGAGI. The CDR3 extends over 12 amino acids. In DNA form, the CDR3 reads TGTGCCAGCAGCCTCAGGGGGAAGGGCGCTTTCTTT. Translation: CASSLRGKGAFF.